This TCR beta chain stems from a study of blood T cell repertoires in COVID-19. The method was immunoSEQ multiplex PCR; TCRdb's version includes in-frame clones alone and lacks a portion of them. The sample has 250,000 to 350,000 clones, around 84% seen once. The sequence was obtained from a human donor with COVID-19, enrolled during active disease. The donor label of this sample is uncertain. Sequenced: peripheral blood.

Here the CDR3 reads CASSGDSRLFYEQYF. As DNA, the CDR3 is TGTGCCAGCAGCGGTGACTCCCGCCTGTTTTACGAGCAGTACTTC. The rearrangement links TRBV5-6 to TRBJ2-7; D gene unclear. The CDR3 sequence is 15 residues long. Trimming took off 4 bases at V and 4 bases at J, with 18 bases between the two ends. Germline V lookup: CDR1 SGHDT, CDR2 YYEEEE.